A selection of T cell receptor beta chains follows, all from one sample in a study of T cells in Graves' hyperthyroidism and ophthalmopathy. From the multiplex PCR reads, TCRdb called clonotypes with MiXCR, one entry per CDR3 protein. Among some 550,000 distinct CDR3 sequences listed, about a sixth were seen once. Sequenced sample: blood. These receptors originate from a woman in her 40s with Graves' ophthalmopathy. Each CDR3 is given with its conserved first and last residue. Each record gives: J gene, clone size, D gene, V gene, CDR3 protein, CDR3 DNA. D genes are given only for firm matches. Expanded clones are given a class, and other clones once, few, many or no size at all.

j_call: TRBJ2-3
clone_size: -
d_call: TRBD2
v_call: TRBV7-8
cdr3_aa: CASSPDLAGDTQYF
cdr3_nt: TGTGCCAGCAGCCCGGACCTAGCGGGAGATACGCAGTATTTT

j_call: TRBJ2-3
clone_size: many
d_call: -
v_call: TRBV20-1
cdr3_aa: CSARRVPALGPDTQYF
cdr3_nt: TGCAGTGCCAGAAGGGTGCCAGCCCTAGGTCCAGATACGCAGTATTTT

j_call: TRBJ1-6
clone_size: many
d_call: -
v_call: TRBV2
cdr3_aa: CASSEERGGRSPLHF
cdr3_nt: TGTGCCAGCAGTGAAGAGAGGGGGGGCCGATCACCCCTCCACTTT

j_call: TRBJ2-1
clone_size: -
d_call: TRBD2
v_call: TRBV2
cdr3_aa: CASNSGLAGAGDEQFF
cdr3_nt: TGTGCCAGCAATTCTGGACTAGCGGGTGCTGGGGATGAGCAGTTCTTC

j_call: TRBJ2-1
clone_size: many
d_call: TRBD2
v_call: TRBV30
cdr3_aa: CAWRELAGAYNEQFF
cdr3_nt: TGTGCCTGGAGGGAACTAGCGGGGGCCTACAATGAGCAGTTCTTC

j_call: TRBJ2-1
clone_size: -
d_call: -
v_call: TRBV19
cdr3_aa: CASSMYARSRGEQFF
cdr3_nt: TGTGCCAGTAGTATGTACGCTCGGAGCCGGGGTGAGCAGTTCTTC

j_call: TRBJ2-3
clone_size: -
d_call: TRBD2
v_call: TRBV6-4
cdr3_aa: CASSDSNSGGRDTQYF
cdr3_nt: TGTGCCAGCAGTGACTCGAATAGCGGGGGGAGAGATACGCAGTATTTT

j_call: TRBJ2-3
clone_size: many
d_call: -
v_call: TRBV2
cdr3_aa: CASSEALQVSAQYF
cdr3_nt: TGTGCCAGCAGTGAAGCGCTTCAGGTATCCGCGCAGTATTTT

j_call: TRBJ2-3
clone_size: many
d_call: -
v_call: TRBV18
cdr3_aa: CASSPSTSPGDTQYF
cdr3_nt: TGTGCCAGCTCACCGTCGACTAGTCCCGGAGATACGCAGTATTTT

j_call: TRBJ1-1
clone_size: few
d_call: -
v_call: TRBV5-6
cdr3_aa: CASSSPRGGDTEAFF
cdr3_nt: TGTGCCAGCAGCTCCCCGCGGGGGGGGGACACTGAAGCTTTCTTT

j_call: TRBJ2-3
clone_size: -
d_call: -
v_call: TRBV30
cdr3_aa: CAWSVLKGPDTQYF
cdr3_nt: TGTGCCTGGAGTGTACTGAAGGGCCCAGATACGCAGTATTTT

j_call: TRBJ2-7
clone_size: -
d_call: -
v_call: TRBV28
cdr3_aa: CASSISGHYSYEQYF
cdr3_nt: TGTGCCAGCAGCATATCGGGACACTACTCCTACGAGCAGTACTTC

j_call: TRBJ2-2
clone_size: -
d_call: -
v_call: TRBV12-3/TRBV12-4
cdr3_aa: CASSFYRSTGELFF
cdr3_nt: TGTGCCAGCAGTTTTTACAGATCCACCGGGGAGCTGTTTTTT

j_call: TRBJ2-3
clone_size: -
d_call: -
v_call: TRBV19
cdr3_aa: CASSILPLAGGDTQYF
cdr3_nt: TGTGCCAGTAGTATACTCCCCTTGGCGGGCGGCGATACGCAGTATTTT

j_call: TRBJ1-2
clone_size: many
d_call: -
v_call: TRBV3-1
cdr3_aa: CASSQGSYYGYTF
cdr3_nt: TGTGCCAGCAGCCAAGGGTCCTACTATGGCTACACCTTC

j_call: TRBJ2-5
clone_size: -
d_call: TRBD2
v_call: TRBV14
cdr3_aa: CASSQGRGLADLQETQYF
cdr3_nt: TGTGCCAGCAGCCAAGGGAGAGGACTAGCGGACTTACAAGAGACCCAGTACTTC

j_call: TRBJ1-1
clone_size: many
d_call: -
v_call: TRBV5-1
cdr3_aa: CASSPGVMNTEAFF
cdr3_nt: TGCGCCAGCAGTCCAGGGGTCATGAACACTGAAGCTTTCTTT

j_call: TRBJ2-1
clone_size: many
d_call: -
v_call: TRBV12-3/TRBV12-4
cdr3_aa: CASSPRSSVHEQFF
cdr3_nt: TGTGCCAGCAGTCCCCGGTCTAGCGTACATGAGCAGTTCTTC

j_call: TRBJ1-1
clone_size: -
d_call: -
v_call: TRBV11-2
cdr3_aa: CASIPGGQNTEAFF
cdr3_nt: TGTGCCAGTATCCCCGGGGGACAGAACACTGAAGCTTTCTTT

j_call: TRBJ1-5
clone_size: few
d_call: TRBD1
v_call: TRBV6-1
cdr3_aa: CASSKHGTGGYQPQHF
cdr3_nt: TGTGCCAGCAGTAAACACGGGACAGGGGGATATCAGCCCCAGCATTTT

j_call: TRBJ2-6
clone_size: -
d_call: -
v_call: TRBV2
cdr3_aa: CAGGGPGANVLTF
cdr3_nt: TGTGCCGGAGGGGGCCCTGGGGCCAACGTCCTGACTTTC

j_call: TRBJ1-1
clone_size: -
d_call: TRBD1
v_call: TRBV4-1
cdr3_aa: CASSRSPGTGVTEAFF
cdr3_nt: TGCGCCAGCAGCAGAAGCCCCGGGACAGGGGTTACTGAAGCTTTCTTT

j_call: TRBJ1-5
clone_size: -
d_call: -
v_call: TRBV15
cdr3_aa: CATSRVARVSNQPQHF
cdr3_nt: TGTGCCACCAGCAGAGTGGCCAGGGTTAGCAATCAGCCCCAGCATTTT

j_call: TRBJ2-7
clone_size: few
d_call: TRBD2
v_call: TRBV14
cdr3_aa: CASSQGTSGHTMSSYEQYF
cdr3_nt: TGTGCCAGCAGCCAAGGGACTAGCGGGCATACTATGAGCTCCTACGAGCAGTACTTC

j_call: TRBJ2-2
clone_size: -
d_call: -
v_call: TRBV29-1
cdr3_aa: CSVVGTNTGELFF
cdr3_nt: TGCAGCGTTGTAGGGACAAACACCGGGGAGCTGTTTTTT

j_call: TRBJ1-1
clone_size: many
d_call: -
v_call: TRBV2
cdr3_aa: CASSVRLVSNTEAFF
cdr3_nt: TGTGCCAGCAGTGTTCGACTAGTCTCGAACACTGAAGCTTTCTTT

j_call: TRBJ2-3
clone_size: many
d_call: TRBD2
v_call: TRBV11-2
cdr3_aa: CASSLGFGRLDTQYF
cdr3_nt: TGTGCCAGCAGCTTAGGTTTCGGGAGGTTAGATACGCAGTATTTT

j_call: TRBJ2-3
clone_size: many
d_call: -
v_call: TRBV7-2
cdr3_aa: CASSYVDSTDTQYF
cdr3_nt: TGTGCCAGCAGCTATGTAGATAGCACAGATACGCAGTATTTT

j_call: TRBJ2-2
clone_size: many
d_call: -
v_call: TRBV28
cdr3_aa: CASRSGYTGELFF
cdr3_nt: TGTGCCAGCAGGAGTGGGTACACCGGGGAGCTGTTTTTT

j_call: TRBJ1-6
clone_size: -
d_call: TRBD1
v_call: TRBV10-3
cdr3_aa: CAISSDREYNSPLHF
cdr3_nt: TGTGCCATCAGTTCGGACAGGGAATATAATTCACCCCTCCACTTT

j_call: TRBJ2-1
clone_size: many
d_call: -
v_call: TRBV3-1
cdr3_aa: CASSQDPMVNEQFF
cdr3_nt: TGTGCCAGCAGCCAAGATCCCATGGTGAATGAGCAGTTCTTC

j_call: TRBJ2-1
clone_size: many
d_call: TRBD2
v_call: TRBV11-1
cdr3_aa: CASSPGTSGNNEQFF
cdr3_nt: TGTGCCAGCAGCCCCGGGACTAGCGGGAACAATGAGCAGTTCTTC

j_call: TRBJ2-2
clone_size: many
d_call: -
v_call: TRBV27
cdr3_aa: CASSLSRPNTGELFF
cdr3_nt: TGTGCCAGCAGTCTGAGCAGGCCGAACACCGGGGAGCTGTTTTTT

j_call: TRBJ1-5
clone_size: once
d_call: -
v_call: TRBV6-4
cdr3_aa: CASSAGFGLNQPQHF
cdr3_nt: TGTGCCAGCAGTGCGGGTTTCGGTTTAAATCAGCCCCAGCATTTT

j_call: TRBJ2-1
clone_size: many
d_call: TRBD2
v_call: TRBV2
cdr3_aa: CASSKAGGYNEQFF
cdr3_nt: TGTGCCAGCAGCAAAGCGGGGGGATACAATGAGCAGTTCTTC

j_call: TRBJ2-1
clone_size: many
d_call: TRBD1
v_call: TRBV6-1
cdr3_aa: CASSPGTGGSEQFF
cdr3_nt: TGTGCCAGCAGCCCAGGAACAGGGGGCAGTGAGCAGTTCTTC

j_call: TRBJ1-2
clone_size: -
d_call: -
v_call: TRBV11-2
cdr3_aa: CASSFGGLGYTF
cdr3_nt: TGTGCCAGCAGCTTCGGGGGTCTTGGCTACACCTTC

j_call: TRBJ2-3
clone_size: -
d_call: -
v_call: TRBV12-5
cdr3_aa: CASGLEADTQYF
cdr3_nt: TGTGCTAGTGGTTTGGAGGCGGATACGCAGTATTTT

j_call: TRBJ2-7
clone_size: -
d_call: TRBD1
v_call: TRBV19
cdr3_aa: CASSIGQGNEQYF
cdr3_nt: TGTGCCAGTAGTATCGGACAGGGCAACGAGCAGTACTTC